The rows below give T cell receptor beta chains drawn from one sample of a study of shared clonotypes between healthy human individuals. Assay: immunoSEQ multiplex PCR; the TCRdb copy retains only in-frame clones and omits some. The table has over 400,000 clones, around 80% seen once; the top ten hold about 12%. The sample consisted of PBMCs. Receptors originate from a woman aged 40-49 years in good health. Some clones in this sample may be carry-over from other donors' samples. Each CDR3 is given with its conserved first and last residue. The D gene is left open where the match is weak. The size entry is marked missing in some rows and otherwise reads once, few, many or a size class.

clone size	D gene	V gene	J gene	CDR3 protein	CDR3 DNA
.	TRBD1	TRBV28	TRBJ2-7	CASTTPPDRSPYEQYF	TGTGCCAGCACAACCCCTCCGGACAGGTCTCCCTACGAGCAGTACTTC
.	.	TRBV15	TRBJ1-5	CATGDVYQPQHF	TGTGCCACCGGGGACGTTTATCAGCCCCAGCATTTT
.	.	TRBV28	TRBJ1-3	CASSLRGQRGDTIYF	TGTGCCAGCAGTTTACGAGGGCAGCGTGGAGACACCATATATTTT
.	.	TRBV7-2	TRBJ1-2	CASSLWGDNGYTF	TGTGCCAGCAGCTTGTGGGGAGATAATGGCTACACCTTC
few	TRBD2	TRBV14	TRBJ2-1	CASSQERGLGQFF	TGTGCCAGCAGCCAGGAGCGGGGTTTAGGGCAGTTCTTC
.	TRBD1	TRBV9	TRBJ2-7	CASSPRDSSYEQYF	TGTGCCAGCAGCCCCAGGGACAGTTCCTACGAGCAGTACTTC
.	TRBD2	TRBV4-2	TRBJ2-1	CASSQDVAGGGYNEQFF	TGTGCCAGCAGCCAAGACGTAGCGGGAGGTGGGTACAATGAGCAGTTCTTC
.	TRBD2	TRBV19	TRBJ2-1	CASSIEGASGYSYNEQFF	TGTGCCAGTAGTATAGAAGGGGCTAGCGGTTACTCCTACAATGAGCAGTTCTTC
.	TRBD2	TRBV28	TRBJ2-1	CASSPYPRTSGRGNEQFF	TGTGCCAGCAGTCCATATCCCCGGACTAGCGGGAGGGGGAATGAGCAGTTCTTC
.	.	TRBV18	TRBJ1-1	CASSMEGMNTEAFF	TGTGCCAGCTCAATGGAGGGGATGAACACTGAAGCTTTCTTT
.	.	TRBV28	TRBJ2-7	CASSALGEASYEQYF	TGTGCCAGCAGTGCCCTAGGGGAGGCCTCCTACGAGCAGTACTTC
.	.	TRBV30	TRBJ1-4	CAWSVRGSVEKLFF	TGTGCCTGGAGTGTACGGGGGTCTGTTGAAAAACTGTTTTTT
few	TRBD2	TRBV7-8	TRBJ2-7	CASSFQTGTRNEQYF	TGTGCCAGCAGCTTTCAGACCGGGACTAGGAACGAGCAGTACTTC
.	TRBD1	TRBV18	TRBJ1-1	CASSPRNGQGAFPSEAFF	TGTGCCAGCTCACCCCGGAATGGACAGGGTGCGTTCCCGTCTGAAGCTTTCTTT
few	.	TRBV2	TRBJ1-5	CASRTGENQPQHF	TGTGCCAGCAGGACAGGTGAGAATCAGCCCCAGCATTTT